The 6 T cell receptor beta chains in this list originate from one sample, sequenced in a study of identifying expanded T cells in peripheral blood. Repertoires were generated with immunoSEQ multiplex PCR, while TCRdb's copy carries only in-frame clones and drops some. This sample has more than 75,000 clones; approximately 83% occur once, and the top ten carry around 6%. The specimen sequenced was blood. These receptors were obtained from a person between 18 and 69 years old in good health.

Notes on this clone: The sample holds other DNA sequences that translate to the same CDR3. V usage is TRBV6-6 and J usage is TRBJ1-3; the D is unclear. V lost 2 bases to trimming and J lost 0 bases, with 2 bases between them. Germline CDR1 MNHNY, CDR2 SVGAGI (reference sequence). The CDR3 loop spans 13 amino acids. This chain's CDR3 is CASSYSSGNTIYF. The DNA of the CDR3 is TGTGCCAGCAGTTACAGCTCTGGAAACACCATATATTTT.

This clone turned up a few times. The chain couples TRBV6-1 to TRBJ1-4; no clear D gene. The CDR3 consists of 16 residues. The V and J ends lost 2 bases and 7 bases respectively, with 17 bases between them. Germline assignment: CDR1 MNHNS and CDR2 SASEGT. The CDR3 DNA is TGTGCCAGCAGTGAAATCTTACATCTTACCGGTGAAAAACTGTTTTTT. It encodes CASSEILHLTGEKLFF.

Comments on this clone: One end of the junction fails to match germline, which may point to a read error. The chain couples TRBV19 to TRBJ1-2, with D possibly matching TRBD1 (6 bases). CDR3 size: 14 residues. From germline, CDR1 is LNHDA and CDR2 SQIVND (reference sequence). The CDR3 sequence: CASSIFGETGPFAF. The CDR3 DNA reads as TGTGCCAGTAGTATTTTTGGGGAGACAGGCCCCTTCGCCTTC.

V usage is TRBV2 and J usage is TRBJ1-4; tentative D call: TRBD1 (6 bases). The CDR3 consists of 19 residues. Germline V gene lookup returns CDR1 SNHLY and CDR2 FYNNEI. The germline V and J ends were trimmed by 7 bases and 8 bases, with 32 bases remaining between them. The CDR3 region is CASNPGGILDRPYWEKLFF. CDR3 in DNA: TGTGCCAGCAACCCAGGTGGGATCCTGGACAGACCTTATTGGGAAAAACTGTTTTTT.

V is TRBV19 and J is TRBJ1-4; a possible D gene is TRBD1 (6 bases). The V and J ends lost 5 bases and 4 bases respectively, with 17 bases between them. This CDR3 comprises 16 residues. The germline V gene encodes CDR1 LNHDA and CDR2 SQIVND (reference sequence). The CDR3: CASSHPRGHSNEKLFF. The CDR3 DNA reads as TGTGCCAGTAGTCATCCTAGGGGACACAGTAATGAAAAACTGTTTTTT.

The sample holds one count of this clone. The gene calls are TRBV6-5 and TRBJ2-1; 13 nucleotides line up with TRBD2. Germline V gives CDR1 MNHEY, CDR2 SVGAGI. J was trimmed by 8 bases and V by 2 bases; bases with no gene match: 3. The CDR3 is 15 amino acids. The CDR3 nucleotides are TGTGCCAGCAGTTACACTAGCGGGGGGGTATATGAGCAGTTCTTC. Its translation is CASSYTSGGVYEQFF.